A selection of T cell receptor beta chains follows, all from one sample in a study of cytomegalovirus exposure and HLA in healthy donors. Data came from immunoSEQ multiplex PCR; TCRdb stores just in-frame clones and leaves some out. The table records around 50,000 clones, around three quarters of them present only once. Sequencing was carried out using PBMCs. All receptors come from a young man in good health and CMV-seropositive. CDR3s include the opening cysteine and the closing phenylalanine or tryptophan. The D gene is left open where the match is weak. Clone size is shown for a subset of rows, as once, few, many or a class of expanded clone.

CASSLGGEGPNQPQHF TRBV7-2 . .
CASSLSRGTYNEQFF TRBV11-2 once .
CASSLSGQTNIQYF TRBV5-1 . .
CASSPVSGAAQETQYF TRBV7-6 . .
CASIEQQGNQPQHF TRBV28 . .
CATKSTKQTEAFF TRBV18 . .
CASSQEGARTDTQYF TRBV4-1 . .
CASSFDRGLSGGYTF TRBV13 . TRBD1
CASNGGPNTGELFF TRBV2 . .
CASSQPSGGLNTGELFF TRBV4-2 . TRBD2
CASSVDPGHTTGSPLHF TRBV9 . .
CASSVATGTGGYGYTF TRBV9 . TRBD1
CASSFQGAGYTF TRBV28 . TRBD1
CASGPDRATQYF TRBV12-5 once TRBD1
CASSLGDRASRSYNEQFF TRBV7-3 . TRBD1
CASSVGENHQPQHF TRBV9 . .
CASSLWTSGGTDTQYF TRBV7-6 . TRBD2
CASSSGIGRGYEQYF TRBV7-8 . .
CASSKIEAATNEKLFF TRBV5-1 . .
CASRIGQVSYGYTF TRBV6-1 . TRBD1
CASSLAGIDSGNTIYF TRBV5-1 . .
CASSLEWRSSYEQYF TRBV5-6 . .
CASSSGQGAKETQYF TRBV5-8 . TRBD1
CATQTVPSGNTIYF TRBV6-1 . .
CASSYSGAGMANVLTF TRBV6-5 . .
CSARGGPTEYF TRBV20-1 . TRBD2
CASRSTGDHQPQHF TRBV28 once .
CASSRKGGGTSGNTIYF TRBV9 few .
CASRGQITGNQPQHF TRBV19 . .
CASSLGGRNYNEQFF TRBV13 . .
CASRGQLNTEAFF TRBV2 few .
CASSPKTGEGTGELFF TRBV7-3 . .
CASSFTSILAVTYNEQFF TRBV28 once TRBD2
CASSILNQPQHF TRBV19 . .
CASSEVGGVVDEQFF TRBV6-1 . .
CAISERDSYNEQFF TRBV10-3 . TRBD1
CASSARTALQETQYF TRBV19 . .
CASSYGQGGIGPQHF TRBV6-5 . TRBD1
CASSPGHKSDEQYF TRBV18 . .
CASIPIAARTFNEQFF TRBV7-9 . .
CASSEEVRNRGVGNQPQHF TRBV6-1 . TRBD1
CATSRDREYGQPQHF TRBV15 . .
CASSDGHPPGYTF TRBV2 few .
CASSLASQETQYF TRBV5-1 . .
CASSLGGLPHEQYF TRBV7-2 . .
CASSEQGYNSPLHF TRBV6-5 . .
CASSLDVGGAYNEQFF TRBV5-1 few TRBD2
CASSQGESYEQFF TRBV4-2 . .
CAWSAGSNQPQHF TRBV30 . .
CASSEETSGGSYEQYF TRBV2 . TRBD2
CASSLSPGTGIYEQYF TRBV28 . TRBD1
CASSRGLPSGNEQFF TRBV7-2 . .
CASEDYFLGDTGELFF TRBV10-2 . .
CASSSPTGVNTEAFF TRBV7-9 . TRBD1
CASTRQGLNTEAFF TRBV19 . TRBD1
CASRTGVAYEQYF TRBV5-1 . TRBD1
CSVEDSMFGTGGKQYF TRBV29-1 . TRBD1
CASSLVGTGVNEKLFF TRBV11-2 . TRBD1
CASSSRTGVEQYF TRBV7-2 . TRBD1